A single sample is the source of the 25 T cell receptor beta chains below, sequenced in a study of cytomegalovirus exposure and HLA in healthy donors. PCR was performed using 60 Vbeta and 13 Jbeta primers. Assay: immunoSEQ multiplex PCR; the TCRdb copy retains only in-frame clones and omits some. The table lists tens of thousands of clones, about 81% of them singletons. The sample comprised PBMCs. Every receptor here comes from a woman aged 45-59 years in good health and CMV-seronegative.

The chain is built from TRBV7-9 and TRBJ1-4; 9 bases match TRBD1. After removal of 6 bases from V and 8 bases from J, the junction contained 10 bases not matched to a gene. Germline V gene lookup returns CDR1 SEHNR and CDR2 FQNEAQ (reference sequence). The CDR3 totals 15 residues. CDR3 sequence: CASSSTGTGSEKLFF. DNA of the CDR3: TGTGCCAGCAGTTCCACCGGGACAGGGAGCGAAAAACTGTTTTTT.

The V call is TRBV10-3, the J call TRBJ1-3, with D unresolved. Germline CDR1 reads ENHRY; CDR2 reads SYGVKD. Trimming took 3 bases from V and 0 from J, leaving 3 bases between them. CDR3 length: 13 residues. The CDR3 loop reads CAISDSSGNTIYF. The CDR3 DNA is TGTGCCATCAGTGACAGCTCTGGAAACACCATATATTTT.

This clone was detected only once. This rearrangement joins TRBV6-5 to TRBJ2-7; perhaps TRBD1 as D (6 bases). Germline V gene sequence: CDR1 MNHEY, CDR2 SVGAGI. V was shortened by 0 bases and J by 3 bases, with 12 bases between the two germline ends. CDR3 length: 15 amino acids. The CDR3 nucleotides read TGTGCCAGCAGTTACTCCGGGGACACCCGCTACGAGCAGTACTTC. Its translation: CASSYSGDTRYEQYF.

This clone showed up just once. V and J are TRBV5-6 and TRBJ2-7; 8 nucleotides align to TRBD1. The CDR3 loop spans 15 amino acids. The trim removed 4 bases at V and 4 bases at J, leaving 10 bases unmatched. Per germline, CDR1 SGHDT and CDR2 YYEEEE. The CDR3 here is CASSAAGTGNYEQYV. The CDR3, as DNA: TGTGCCAGCAGCGCGGCCGGGACAGGCAATTACGAGCAGTACGTC.

The chain recombines TRBV4-1 with TRBJ2-7; D call uncertain. Between the trimmed V and J ends, which lost 0 bases and 2 bases, there was a span of 5 bases. Germline values: CDR1 MGHRA, CDR2 YSYEKL. The CDR3 contains 13 residues. Here the CDR3 reads CASSQDNPYEQYF. The CDR3 DNA reads TGCGCCAGCAGCCAAGATAATCCCTACGAGCAGTACTTC.

The chain has TRBV19 and TRBJ2-2; D gene ambiguous. Trimming shortened V by 5 bases and J by 1 base, and 14 bases separated the two germline ends. This CDR3 region has 16 residues. The germline V gene encodes CDR1 LNHDA and CDR2 SQIVND (reference sequence). The CDR3 region has the DNA TGTGCCAGTAGTCTTCTAGTGAACTTGAACACCGGGGAGCTGTTTTTT. It is translated as CASSLLVNLNTGELFF. The variable domain in full, with the rest retrieved from reference TRBV19 and TRBJ2-2, is DGGITQSPKYLFRKEGQNVTLSCEQNLNHDAMYWYRQDPGQGLRLIYYSQIVNDFQKGDIAEGYSVSREKKESFPLTVTSAQKNPTAFYLCASSLLVNLNTGELFFGEGSRLTVL.

CDR3 bases: TGCAGCGCTAGAAAGGACAGGGGGCCCTACGAGCAGTACTTC. This encodes CSARKDRGPYEQYF. The chain links TRBV29-1 to TRBJ2-7; 11 nucleotides align to TRBD1. The V and J ends lost 7 bases and 2 bases, in that order; junction bases with no gene match: 7. This CDR3 is built from 14 residues. In germline, CDR1 is SQVTM, CDR2 ANQGSEA.

The chain joins TRBV6-1 to TRBJ1-4; tentative D call: TRBD1 (5 bases). V dropped 6 bases and J dropped 14 bases, with 16 bases sitting between them. The CDR3 is made up of 12 amino acids. Germline CDR1 MNHNS, CDR2 SASEGT. The CDR3: CASSEGRGNLFF. DNA for the CDR3: TGTGCCAGCAGCGAGGGGAGGGGTAATCTGTTTTTT.

The V call is TRBV9, the J call TRBJ1-1; the D is unclear. Per the germline V gene, CDR1 is SGDLS and CDR2 is YYNGEE. V gave up 4 bases and J gave up 2 bases, with 9 bases separating them. CDR3 size: 13 residues. The CDR3 region has the DNA TGTGCCAGCAGCCCCCCCCTAAACACTGAAGCTTTCTTT. Amino acids: CASSPPLNTEAFF.

The gene calls are TRBV6-6 and TRBJ2-1; tentative D call: TRBD1 (5 bases). V was pared by 2 bases and J by 9 bases, with 5 bases between. The CDR3 loop spans 11 amino acids. Germline V gene sequence: CDR1 MNHNY, CDR2 SVGAGI (reference sequence). The CDR3 nucleotides read TGTGCCAGCAGTTACGGGGCTGAGCAGTTCTTC. It specifies CASSYGAEQFF.

The J gene is TRBJ2-1, the V gene TRBV6-5; weak D call: TRBD1 (5 bases). Germline CDR1 is MNHEY and CDR2 is SVGAGI. This CDR3 region has 14 residues. V shed 7 bases and J shed 5 bases, with 15 bases lying between them. CDR3 DNA: TGTGCCAGCATAGGACACCCCCCTCACAATGAGCAGTTCTTC. Translating it yields CASIGHPPHNEQFF.

The J gene is TRBJ1-5, the V gene TRBV5-8, with a tentative D call TRBD1 (5 bases). The V gene's germline CDR1 is SGHTS and CDR2 YDEGEE. Trimming removed 1 base from V and 2 bases from J, with 10 bases in between. This CDR3 contains 15 residues. This CDR3 reads CASSLQGHRNQPQHF. For the CDR3, the DNA is TGTGCCAGCAGCTTGCAGGGCCATCGCAATCAGCCCCAGCATTTT.

The chain combines TRBV5-3 with TRBJ2-4; no reliable D call. TRBV5-3 is identified as an open reading frame with a role that is uncertain. Between the trimmed V and J ends, which lost 4 bases and 0 bases, there was a span of 8 bases. The CDR3 is 14 amino acids. The CDR3 protein is CARSSPSAKNIQYF. CDR3 nucleotides: TGTGCCAGAAGCAGCCCCTCAGCCAAAAACATTCAGTACTTC.

The rearrangement joins TRBV5-5 to TRBJ2-7, with no clear D. The V gene lost 4 bases and the J gene lost 1 base, with 24 bases spanning the gap. The CDR3 is made up of 18 amino acids. Per the germline V gene, CDR1 is SGHKS and CDR2 is YYEKEE (reference sequence). The CDR3 loop reads CASSDPLLPGSSSYEQYF. The CDR3 nucleotides read TGTGCCAGCAGCGACCCCCTCCTCCCCGGGTCTTCATCCTACGAGCAGTACTTC.

The chain recombines TRBV5-1 with TRBJ1-2; 9 positions match TRBD1. Per germline, CDR1 SGHRS and CDR2 YFSETQ. Germline trimming cut 2 bases from V and 5 bases from J; bases unmatched to any gene: 4. The CDR3 runs 14 residues. CDR3 sequence reads: CASSLRGQGYGYTF. CDR3 bases: TGCGCCAGCAGCTTAAGGGGACAGGGTTATGGCTACACCTTC.

The chain has TRBV4-2 and TRBJ2-1; D is uncertain. Germline lookup yields CDR1 LGHNA and CDR2 YNFKEQ. The V end lost 0 bases, the J end lost 7 bases, and 10 bases lay between the germline ends. This CDR3 is 14 amino acids long. The CDR3 is CASSQDGLGNEQFF. In DNA, the CDR3 is TGTGCCAGCAGCCAAGACGGCCTAGGAAATGAGCAGTTCTTC.

The V and J genes are TRBV19 and TRBJ2-2; the D gene is possibly TRBD2 (6 bases). The CDR3 contains 15 residues. The germline gives CDR1 LNHDA, CDR2 SQIVND (reference sequence). V lost 3 bases, J lost 1 base, and 9 bases lay in between. The CDR3 loop reads CASSILGGNTGELFF. The DNA of the CDR3 is TGTGCCAGTAGTATTCTGGGGGGGAACACCGGGGAGCTGTTTTTT.

The chain is built from TRBV5-1 and TRBJ1-2, with TRBD1 matching over 7 bases. Germline V gene lookup returns CDR1 SGHRS and CDR2 YFSETQ. Trimming took 4 bases from V and 8 from J; bases not matched to a gene: 8. The CDR3 covers 13 residues. In DNA, the CDR3 is TGCGCCAGCAGCCATACAGGGGCCTCGGGCTACACCTTC. Its protein product is CASSHTGASGYTF.

The CDR3 sequence is CASNPSGANEQFF. The CDR3 nucleotides are TGTGCCAGCAATCCTAGCGGGGCCAATGAGCAGTTCTTC. The gene calls are TRBV2 and TRBJ2-1; 9 bases are a match to TRBD2. The CDR3 is made up of 13 amino acids. In germline, CDR1 is SNHLY, CDR2 FYNNEI. V was clipped by 7 bases and J by 6 bases; unmatched bases: 4. The full variable domain, with the rest looked up from reference TRBV2 and TRBJ2-1, is EPEVTQTPSHQVTQMGQEVILRCVPISNHLYFYWYRQILGQKVEFLVSFYNNEISEKSEIFDDQFSVERPDGSNFTLKIRSTKLEDSAMYFCASNPSGANEQFFGPGTRLTVL.

In its sample, this clone was seen once. J is TRBJ2-5 and V is TRBV6-1; D call uncertain. The last part of the DNA fits TRBJ2-7 better; the J call may be wrong. The CDR3 has 13 residues. Germline V gene data show CDR1 as MNHNS and CDR2 as SASEGT. For the CDR3, the DNA is TGTGCCAGCAGGGAGTACCTCGAAGGCGAGCAGTACTTC. Protein sequence: CASREYLEGEQYF.

The J gene is TRBJ2-5, the V gene TRBV5-6; 8 nucleotides line up with TRBD2. This CDR3 is 13 amino acids long. V shed 4 bases and J 4 bases; nucleotides not matched to a gene: 3. The germline gives CDR1 SGHDT, CDR2 YYEEEE. CDR3 DNA: TGTGCCAGCAGCCCGACTAGCGTAGAGACCCAGTACTTC. Translating gives CASSPTSVETQYF.

V is TRBV27 and J is TRBJ2-3, with TRBD1 matching over 7 bases. V shed 2 bases and J 1 base; nucleotides not matched to a gene: 0. The CDR3 spans 14 residues. CDR1 MNHEY and CDR2 SMNVEV come from the germline V gene (reference sequence). The CDR3 protein is CASSLDRGTDTQYF. The CDR3 bases are TGTGCCAGCAGTTTAGACAGGGGCACAGATACGCAGTATTTT.

In its sample, this clone was seen a few times. The rearrangement joins TRBV4-2 to TRBJ2-5, with TRBD2 matching 7 bases. With 3 bases clipped from V and 5 bases from J, the junction kept 9 bases outside the gene matches. Germline V gene data show CDR1 as LGHNA and CDR2 as YNFKEQ. This CDR3 spans 15 amino acids. The CDR3 region is CASSQMSGDGETQYF. The CDR3 bases are TGTGCCAGCAGCCAGATGAGCGGGGACGGGGAGACCCAGTACTTC.

Only one count was recorded for this clone. The chain has TRBV5-6 and TRBJ1-1; no definite D call. This CDR3 is 15 amino acids long. CDR1 is SGHDT and CDR2 is YYEEEE in the germline V gene. The germline V and J ends were trimmed by 0 bases and 5 bases, with 14 bases remaining between them. CDR3 coding DNA: TGTGCCAGCAGCTTGGATCCGGGAGGAACGACTGAAGCTTTCTTT. This sequence encodes CASSLDPGGTTEAFF.

V is TRBV10-3 and J is TRBJ1-2, with 7 positions matching TRBD1. The CDR3 is made up of 15 amino acids. Trimming at V came to 5 bases and at J to 4 bases, leaving 10 bases not matched to a gene. Germline lookup yields CDR1 ENHRY and CDR2 SYGVKD. DNA for the CDR3: TGTGCCATCAGTTTTCCGGACAGGATGGGCTATGGCTACACCTTC. Amino acid sequence: CAISFPDRMGYGYTF.